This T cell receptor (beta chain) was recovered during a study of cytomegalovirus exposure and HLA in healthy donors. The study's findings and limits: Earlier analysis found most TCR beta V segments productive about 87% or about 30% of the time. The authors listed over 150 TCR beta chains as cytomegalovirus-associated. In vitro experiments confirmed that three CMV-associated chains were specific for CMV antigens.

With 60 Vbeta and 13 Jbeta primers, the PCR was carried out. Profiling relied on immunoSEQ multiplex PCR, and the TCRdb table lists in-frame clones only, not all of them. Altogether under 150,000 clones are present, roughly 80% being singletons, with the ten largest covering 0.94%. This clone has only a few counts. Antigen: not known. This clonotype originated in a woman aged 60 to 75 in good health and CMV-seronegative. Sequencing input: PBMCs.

CDR3 DNA: TGCGCCAGCACCGAGGGAGTGGAGACCCAGTACTTC. Its translation: CASTEGVETQYF. The V and J genes are TRBV10-1 and TRBJ2-5; perhaps TRBD2 as D (5 bases). V was pared by 7 bases and J by 5 bases, with 11 bases between. Germline lookup yields CDR1 WNHNN and CDR2 SYGVQD (reference sequence). The CDR3 length is 12 residues.